This paragraph covers one T cell receptor beta chain sequence. No antigen is known for it. With a much larger clone just one base away, this may be a read error. The sample originates from a study of blood T cells in healthy people across ages. Study findings and constraints: No one knew whether donors had CMV, which possibly confounded expanded clonotype changes. Diversity of TCR beta per million T cells declined in a roughly linear way with age.

The CDR3 sequence is 16 residues long. Sample-barcoded 5' priming and a J-beta primer mix drove a second PCR of roughly 6 to 12 cycles. TCRdb recomputed calls from the 5' RACE reads with MiXCR, one row per CDR3 protein. This table holds about 930,000 distinct CDR3 sequences, approximately 32% found once. Per-sample yields of isolated PBMCs were at least 6 million. The sample was also reused in another study, on T cells of mothers and their children. Per that paper: Clones that were microchimeric and persistent were not detected among T cells.

What was sequenced was blood. J is TRBJ2-7 and V is TRBV12-3 or TRBV12-4, with 7 nucleotides matching TRBD1. The J call may not be correct, given that the DNA end is closer to TRBJ2-4. The TCR originated in a woman between 40 and 55 years old in good health. The DNA of the CDR3 is TGTGCCAGCAGTCAGACAGGGTTTTTGGCCAAAAACATTCAGTACTTC. It translates to CASSQTGFLAKNIQYF.